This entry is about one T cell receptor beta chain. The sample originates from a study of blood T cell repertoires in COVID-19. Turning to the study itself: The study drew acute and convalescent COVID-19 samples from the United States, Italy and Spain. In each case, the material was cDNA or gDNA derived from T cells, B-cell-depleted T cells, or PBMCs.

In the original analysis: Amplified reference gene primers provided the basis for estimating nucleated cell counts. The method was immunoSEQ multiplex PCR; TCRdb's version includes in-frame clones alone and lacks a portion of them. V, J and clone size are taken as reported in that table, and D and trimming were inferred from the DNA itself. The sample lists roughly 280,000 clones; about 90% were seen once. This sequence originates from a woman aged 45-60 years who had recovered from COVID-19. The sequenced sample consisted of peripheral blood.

The DNA of the CDR3 is TGTGCCACCAGTGATTCCCAGGGGGCGAGTAGCTACAATGAGCAGTTCTTC. Residues: CATSDSQGASSYNEQFF. The chain employs TRBV24-1 and TRBJ2-1, with 8 bases lining up with TRBD1. Germline loops: CDR1 KGHDR, CDR2 SFDVKD. Trimming took 2 bases from V and 3 from J; bases not matched to a gene: 8. This CDR3 region has 17 residues.